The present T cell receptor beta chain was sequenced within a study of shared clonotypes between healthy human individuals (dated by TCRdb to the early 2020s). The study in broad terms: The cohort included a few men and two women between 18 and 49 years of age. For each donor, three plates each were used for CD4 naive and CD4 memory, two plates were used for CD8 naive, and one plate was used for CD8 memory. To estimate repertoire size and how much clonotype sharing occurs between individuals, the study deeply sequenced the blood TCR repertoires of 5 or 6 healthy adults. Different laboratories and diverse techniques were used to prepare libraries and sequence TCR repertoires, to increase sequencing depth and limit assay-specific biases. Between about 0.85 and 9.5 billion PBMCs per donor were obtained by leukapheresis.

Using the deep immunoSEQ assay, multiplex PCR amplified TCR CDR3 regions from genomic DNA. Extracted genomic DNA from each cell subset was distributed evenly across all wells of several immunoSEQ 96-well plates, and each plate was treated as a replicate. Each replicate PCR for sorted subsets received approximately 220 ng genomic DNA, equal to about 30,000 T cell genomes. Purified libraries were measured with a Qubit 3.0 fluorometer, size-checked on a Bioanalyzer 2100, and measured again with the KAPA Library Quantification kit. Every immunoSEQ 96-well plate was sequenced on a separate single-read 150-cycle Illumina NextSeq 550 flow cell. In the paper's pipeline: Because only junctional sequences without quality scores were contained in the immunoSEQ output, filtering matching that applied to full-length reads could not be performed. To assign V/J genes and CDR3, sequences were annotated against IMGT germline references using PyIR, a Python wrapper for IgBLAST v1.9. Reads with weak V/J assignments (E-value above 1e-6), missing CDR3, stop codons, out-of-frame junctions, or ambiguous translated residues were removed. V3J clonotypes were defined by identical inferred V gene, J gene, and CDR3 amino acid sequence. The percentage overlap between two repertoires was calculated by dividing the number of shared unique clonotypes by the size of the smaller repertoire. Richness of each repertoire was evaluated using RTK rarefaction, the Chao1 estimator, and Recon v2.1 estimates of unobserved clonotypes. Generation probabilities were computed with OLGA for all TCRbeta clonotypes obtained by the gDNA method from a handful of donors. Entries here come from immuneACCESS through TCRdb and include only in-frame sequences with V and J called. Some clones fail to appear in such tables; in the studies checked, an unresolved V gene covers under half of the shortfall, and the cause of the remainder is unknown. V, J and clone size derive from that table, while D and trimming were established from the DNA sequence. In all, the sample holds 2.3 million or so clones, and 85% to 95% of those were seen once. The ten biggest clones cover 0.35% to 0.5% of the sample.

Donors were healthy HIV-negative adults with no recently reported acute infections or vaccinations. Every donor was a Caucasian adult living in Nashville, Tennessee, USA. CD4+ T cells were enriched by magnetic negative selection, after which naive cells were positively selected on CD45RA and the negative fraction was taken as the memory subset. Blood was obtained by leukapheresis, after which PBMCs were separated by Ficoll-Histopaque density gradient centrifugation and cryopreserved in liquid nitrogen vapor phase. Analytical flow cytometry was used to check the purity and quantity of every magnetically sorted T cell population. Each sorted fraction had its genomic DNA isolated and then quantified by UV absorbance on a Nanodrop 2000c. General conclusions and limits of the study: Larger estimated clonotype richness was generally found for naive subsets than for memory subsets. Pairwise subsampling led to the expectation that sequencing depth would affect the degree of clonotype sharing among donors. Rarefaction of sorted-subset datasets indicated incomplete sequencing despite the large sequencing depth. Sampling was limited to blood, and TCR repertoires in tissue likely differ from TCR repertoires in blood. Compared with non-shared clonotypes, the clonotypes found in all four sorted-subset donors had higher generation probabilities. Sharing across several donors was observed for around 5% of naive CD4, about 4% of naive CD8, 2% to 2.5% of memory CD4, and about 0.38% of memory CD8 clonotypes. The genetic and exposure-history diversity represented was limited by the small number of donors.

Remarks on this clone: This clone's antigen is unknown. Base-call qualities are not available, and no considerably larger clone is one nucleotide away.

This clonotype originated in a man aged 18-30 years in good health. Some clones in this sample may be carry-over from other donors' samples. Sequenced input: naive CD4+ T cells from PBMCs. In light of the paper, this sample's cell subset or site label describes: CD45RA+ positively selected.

The CDR3 amino acid sequence is: CASCRDTEPYEQYF. In nucleotide form, the sequence is TGCGCCAGCTGCCGGGACACCGAACCCTACGAGCAGTACTTC. Rearrangement joined TRBV5-1 to TRBJ2-7; TRBD1 might be the D gene, on 6 matching bases. Via the germline V gene, CDR1 is SGHRS and CDR2 YFSETQ. V loses 7 bases of germline sequence and J loses 2 bases, and the interval between the two ends is 16 bases. From the cysteine through the phenylalanine, the CDR3 covers 14 amino acids. This entry keeps only the CDR3 DNA: 42 bases, framed from base 1.